These T cell receptor beta chains were read from a single sample in a study of beta chain features in type 1 diabetes. Libraries were prepared by immunoSEQ multiplex PCR; TCRdb keeps only in-frame clonotypes and omits some of them. The data contain a few hundred thousand clones, 27% of them singletons. The sample consisted of central memory CD4+ T cells from blood. The source is a man younger than 40 in good health. CDR3s include the opening cysteine and the closing phenylalanine or tryptophan. Fields, in order: D gene, J gene, V gene, clone size, CDR3 protein, CDR3 DNA. A D gene is named only where the DNA matches it firmly. Clone sizes are given selectively: once, few, many, or a class where the clone is expanded.

>-|TRBJ1-3|TRBV9|few
CASTRGEGNTIYF
TGTGCCAGTACTCGGGGAGAAGGAAACACCATATATTTT
>TRBD1|TRBJ1-6|TRBV30|many
CAWSEWDGTALHF
TGTGCCTGGAGCGAGTGGGACGGGACAGCCCTCCACTTT
>-|TRBJ1-6|TRBV7-2|few
CASSFRNSPLHF
TGTGCCAGCAGCTTTAGGAATTCACCCCTCCACTTT
>-|TRBJ2-5|TRBV29-1|-
CSGVEGQETQYF
TGCAGCGGGGTGGAGGGACAAGAGACCCAGTACTTC
>TRBD2|TRBJ2-3|TRBV10-3|few
CAIRRGLAVTDTQYF
TGTGCCATCAGGAGAGGACTAGCGGTCACAGATACGCAGTATTTT
>TRBD1|TRBJ2-3|TRBV7-2|few
CASSPGTGGLDTQYF
TGTGCCAGCAGCCCCGGGACAGGGGGCTTAGATACGCAGTATTTT
>-|TRBJ1-2|TRBV30|few
CAWSVAGSGYYGYTF
TGTGCCTGGAGTGTAGCCGGGTCGGGGTACTATGGCTACACCTTC
>-|TRBJ2-7|TRBV10-3|-
CAISVGTSNYEQYF
TGTGCCATCAGTGTCGGGACGTCTAACTACGAGCAGTACTTC
>-|TRBJ1-6|TRBV5-1|few
CASSLDGQKNSPLHF
TGCGCCAGCAGCTTGGACGGACAGAAGAATTCACCCCTCCACTTT
>-|TRBJ2-1|TRBV30|few
CAWSVLVGEQFF
TGTGCCTGGAGTGTACTGGTCGGTGAGCAGTTCTTC
>-|TRBJ1-2|TRBV4-1|-
CASSQDRTNNYGYTF
TGCGCCAGCAGCCAAGATCGCACGAATAACTATGGCTACACCTTC
>TRBD2|TRBJ2-7|TRBV7-2|-
CASSLGGTFTYEQYF
TGTGCCAGCAGCCTCGGGGGGACGTTTACCTACGAGCAGTACTTC
>-|TRBJ2-1|TRBV29-1|-
CSVETGYNEQFF
TGCAGCGTTGAGACGGGTTACAATGAGCAGTTCTTC
>TRBD1|TRBJ1-1|TRBV14|few
CASSRRQGDDTEAFF
TGTGCCAGCAGCAGACGACAGGGCGATGACACTGAAGCTTTCTTT
>TRBD1|TRBJ1-1|TRBV25-1|-
CASSEPGTDTEAFF
TGTGCCAGCAGTGAGCCCGGGACAGACACTGAAGCTTTCTTT
>-|TRBJ2-5|TRBV5-1|many
CASSSGVGVQETQYF
TGCGCCAGCAGCTCGGGGGTTGGGGTACAAGAGACCCAGTACTTC
>-|TRBJ1-5|TRBV5-1|-
CASSLSGDSNQPQHF
TGCGCCAGCAGCTTGTCAGGCGATAGCAATCAGCCCCAGCATTTT
>-|TRBJ2-1|TRBV6-5|-
CASSYSIGIYNEQFF
TGTGCCAGCAGTTACTCGATCGGGATCTACAATGAGCAGTTCTTC
>-|TRBJ2-1|TRBV10-3|many
CAISRDNEQFF
TGTGCCATCAGTCGGGACAATGAGCAGTTCTTC
>-|TRBJ2-5|TRBV25-1|-
CASSESEDFQETQYF
TGTGCCAGCAGTGAATCTGAGGATTTTCAAGAGACCCAGTACTTC
>TRBD2|TRBJ2-7|TRBV7-2|many
CASSLRAGPTYEQYF
TGTGCCAGCAGCTTAAGAGCGGGGCCGACCTACGAGCAGTACTTC
>TRBD1|TRBJ2-7|TRBV30|-
CAWSGQGNYEQYF
TGTGCCTGGAGTGGACAGGGGAACTACGAGCAGTACTTC
>-|TRBJ2-5|TRBV29-1|-
CSVTLPPGRGETQYF
TGCAGCGTTACTCTCCCACCCGGTAGGGGGGAGACCCAGTACTTC
>TRBD2|TRBJ2-7|TRBV11-2|few
CASSLPGLAGSYEQYF
TGTGCCAGCAGCCTCCCGGGACTAGCGGGGTCCTACGAGCAGTACTTC
>TRBD1|TRBJ2-7|TRBV9|-
CASSVEPGQGTYEQYF
TGTGCCAGCAGCGTCGAGCCGGGACAGGGGACTTACGAGCAGTACTTC
>-|TRBJ2-2|TRBV5-4|-
CASSPPKDSANTGELFF
TGTGCCAGCAGCCCACCAAAAGACAGCGCGAACACCGGGGAGCTGTTTTTT
>-|TRBJ2-7|TRBV28|-
CASSLFLPGSSHEQYF
TGTGCCAGCAGTTTATTCTTGCCCGGGAGTAGCCACGAGCAGTACTTC
>-|TRBJ1-5|TRBV7-2|few
CASSPDSINQPQHF
TGTGCCAGCAGCCCCGACAGCATTAATCAGCCCCAGCATTTT
>-|TRBJ2-3|TRBV9|many
CASSVAAHPDTQYF
TGTGCCAGCAGCGTAGCCGCCCACCCAGATACGCAGTATTTT